This T cell receptor beta chain was sequenced in a study of T cells in Graves' hyperthyroidism and ophthalmopathy. Authors of the study amplified TCR beta CDR3 regions from RNA transcripts. Carried out on the TCR CDR3, a first-round RT-PCR used the HTBI primer set. TCRdb reprocessed the multiplex PCR reads with MiXCR, giving one entry per CDR3 protein. The sample includes about 350,000 distinct CDR3 sequences, approximately 13% seen only once; the top ten take around 25%. CDR1 and CDR2 (germline): SGDLS, YYNGEE. This CDR3 contains 15 residues. J gave up 6 bases and V 0 bases, and 4 bases lay outside the gene matches.

The rearrangement uses TRBV9 and TRBJ2-1, with 9 bases matching TRBD2. Sequenced sample: blood. This sequence was found in a woman in her thirties with Graves' hyperthyroidism. The chain's CDR3 is CASSVGGSGSNEQFF. CDR3 coding DNA: TGTGCCAGCAGCGTAGGTGGTAGCGGGAGCAATGAGCAGTTCTTC.